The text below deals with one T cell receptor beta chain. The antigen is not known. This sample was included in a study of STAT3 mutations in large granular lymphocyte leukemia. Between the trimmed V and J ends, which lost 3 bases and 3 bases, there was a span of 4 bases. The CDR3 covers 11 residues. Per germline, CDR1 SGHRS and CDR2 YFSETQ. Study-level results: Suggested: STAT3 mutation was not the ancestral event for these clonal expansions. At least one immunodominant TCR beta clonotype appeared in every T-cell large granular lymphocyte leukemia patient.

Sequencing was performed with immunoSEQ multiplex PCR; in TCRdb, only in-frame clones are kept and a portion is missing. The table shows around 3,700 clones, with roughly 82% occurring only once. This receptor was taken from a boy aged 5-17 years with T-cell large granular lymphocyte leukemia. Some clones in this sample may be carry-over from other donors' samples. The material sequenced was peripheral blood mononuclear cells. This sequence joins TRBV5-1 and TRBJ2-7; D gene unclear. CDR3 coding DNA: TGCGCCAGCAGCTCGGACTACGAGCAGTACTTC. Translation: CASSSDYEQYF.